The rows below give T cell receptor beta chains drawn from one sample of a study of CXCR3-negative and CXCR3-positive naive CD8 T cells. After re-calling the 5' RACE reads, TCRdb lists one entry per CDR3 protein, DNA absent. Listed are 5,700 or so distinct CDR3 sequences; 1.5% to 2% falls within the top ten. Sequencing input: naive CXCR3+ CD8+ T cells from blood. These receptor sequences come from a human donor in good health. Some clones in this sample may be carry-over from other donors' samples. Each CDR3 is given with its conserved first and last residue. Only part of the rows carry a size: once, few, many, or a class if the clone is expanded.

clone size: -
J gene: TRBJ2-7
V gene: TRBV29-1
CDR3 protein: CSVAGQTLEQYF

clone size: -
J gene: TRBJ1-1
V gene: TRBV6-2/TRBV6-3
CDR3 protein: CASSYPGEDAFF

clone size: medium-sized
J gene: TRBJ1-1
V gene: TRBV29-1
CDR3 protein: CSVELLNTEAFF

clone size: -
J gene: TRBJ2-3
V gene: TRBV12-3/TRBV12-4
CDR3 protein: CASSLGVPDTQYF

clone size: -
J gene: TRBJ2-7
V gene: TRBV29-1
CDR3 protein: CSVEVPTSDYEQYF

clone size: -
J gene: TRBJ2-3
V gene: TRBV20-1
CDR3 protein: CSARAGDTQYF

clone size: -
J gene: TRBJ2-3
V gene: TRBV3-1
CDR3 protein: CASSLTSASTDTQYF

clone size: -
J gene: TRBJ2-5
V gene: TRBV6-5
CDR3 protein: CASSTSGGLQETQYF

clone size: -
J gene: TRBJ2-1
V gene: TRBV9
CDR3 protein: CASSPNNGDEQFF

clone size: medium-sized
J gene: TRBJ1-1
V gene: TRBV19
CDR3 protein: CASSIGQPAYTEAFF

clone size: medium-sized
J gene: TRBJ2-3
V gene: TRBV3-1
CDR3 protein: CASSQDYPGADTQYF

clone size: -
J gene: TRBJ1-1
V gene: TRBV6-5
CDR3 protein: CASSYREGMNTEAFF

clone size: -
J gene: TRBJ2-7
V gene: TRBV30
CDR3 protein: CAWSNGGAYEQYF

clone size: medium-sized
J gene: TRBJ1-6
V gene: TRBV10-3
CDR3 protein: CAISESGTAIYNSPLHF

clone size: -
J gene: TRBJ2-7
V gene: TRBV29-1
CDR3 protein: CSVHTGGAYEQYF

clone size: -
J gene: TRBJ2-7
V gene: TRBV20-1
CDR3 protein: CSARDLLAGGGEQYF

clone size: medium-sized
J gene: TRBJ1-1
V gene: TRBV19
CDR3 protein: CASRVGQITEAFF

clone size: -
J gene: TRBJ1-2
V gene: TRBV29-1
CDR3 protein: CSVEDRAGYTF

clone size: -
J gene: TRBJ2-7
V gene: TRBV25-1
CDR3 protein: CASSDRTSYEQYF

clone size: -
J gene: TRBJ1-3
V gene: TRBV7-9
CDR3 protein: CASSLGSAGSSGNTIYF

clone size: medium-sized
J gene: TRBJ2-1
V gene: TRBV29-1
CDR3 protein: CSASDKGYNEQFF

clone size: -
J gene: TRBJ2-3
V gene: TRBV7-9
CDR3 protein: CASSSRSRELADTQYF

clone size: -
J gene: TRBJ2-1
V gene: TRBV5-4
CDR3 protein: CASSLAAGVPYNEQFF

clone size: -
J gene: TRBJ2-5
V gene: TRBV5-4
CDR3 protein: CASRAAGGPKTQYF

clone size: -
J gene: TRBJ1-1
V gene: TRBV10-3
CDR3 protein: CAISQDRVSEAFF

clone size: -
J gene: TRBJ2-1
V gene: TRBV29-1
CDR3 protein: CSSRSGDSYYNEQFF

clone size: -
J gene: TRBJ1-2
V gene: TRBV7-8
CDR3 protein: CASSSWDRGRANYGYTF

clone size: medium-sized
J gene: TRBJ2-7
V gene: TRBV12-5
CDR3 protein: CARREGLLEQYF

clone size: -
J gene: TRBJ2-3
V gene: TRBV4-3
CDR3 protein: CASSPGGRTDTQYF

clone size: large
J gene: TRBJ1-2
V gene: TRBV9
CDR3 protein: CASSVEGDSWRGYTF

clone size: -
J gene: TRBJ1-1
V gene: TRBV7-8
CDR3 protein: CASSGDRAKNTEAFF

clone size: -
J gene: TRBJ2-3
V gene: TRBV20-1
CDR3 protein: CSARVARADTHYF

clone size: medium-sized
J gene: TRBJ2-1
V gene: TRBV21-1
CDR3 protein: CASSVGPGLLGGNEQFF

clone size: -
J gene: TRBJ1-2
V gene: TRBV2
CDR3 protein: CASPGQGNYGYTF

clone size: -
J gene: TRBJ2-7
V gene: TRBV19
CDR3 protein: CASSPVVAPSSYEQYF

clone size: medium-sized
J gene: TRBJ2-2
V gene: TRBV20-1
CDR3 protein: CSARPGLARNTGELFF